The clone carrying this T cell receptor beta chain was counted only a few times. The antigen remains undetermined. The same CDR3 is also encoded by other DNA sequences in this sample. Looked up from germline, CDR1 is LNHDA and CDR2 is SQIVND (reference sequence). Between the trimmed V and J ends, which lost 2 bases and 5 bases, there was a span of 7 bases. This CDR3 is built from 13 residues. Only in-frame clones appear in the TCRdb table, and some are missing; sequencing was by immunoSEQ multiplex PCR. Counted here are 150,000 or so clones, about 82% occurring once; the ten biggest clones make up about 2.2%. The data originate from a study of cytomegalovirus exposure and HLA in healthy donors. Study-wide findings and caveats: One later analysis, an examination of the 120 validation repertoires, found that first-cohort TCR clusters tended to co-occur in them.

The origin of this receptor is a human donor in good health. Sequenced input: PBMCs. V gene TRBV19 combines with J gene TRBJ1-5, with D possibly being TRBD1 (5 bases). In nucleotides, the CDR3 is TGTGCCAGTAGTATAAGGGGCGATCAGCCCCAGCATTTT. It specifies CASSIRGDQPQHF.